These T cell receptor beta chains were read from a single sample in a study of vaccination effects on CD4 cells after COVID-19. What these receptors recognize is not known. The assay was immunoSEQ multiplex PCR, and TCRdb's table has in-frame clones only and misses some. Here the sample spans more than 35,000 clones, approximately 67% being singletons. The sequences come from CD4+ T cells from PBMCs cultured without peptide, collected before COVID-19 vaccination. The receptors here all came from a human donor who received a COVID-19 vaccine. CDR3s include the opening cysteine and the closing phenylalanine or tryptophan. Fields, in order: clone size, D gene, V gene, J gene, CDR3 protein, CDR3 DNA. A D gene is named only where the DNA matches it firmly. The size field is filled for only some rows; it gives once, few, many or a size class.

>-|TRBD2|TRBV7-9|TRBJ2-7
CASSALALAAISYEQYF
TGTGCCAGCAGCGCCTTAGCCCTAGCGGCTATCTCCTACGAGCAGTACTTC
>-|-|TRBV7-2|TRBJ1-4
CASSLVMGGVGEKLFF
TGTGCCAGCAGCTTAGTCATGGGAGGCGTTGGGGAAAAACTGTTTTTT
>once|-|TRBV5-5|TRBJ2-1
CASSFIRSSQNNEQFF
TGTGCCAGCAGCTTTATCAGAAGCTCCCAAAACAATGAGCAGTTCTTC
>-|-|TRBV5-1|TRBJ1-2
CASSFATEGYTF
TGCGCCAGCAGCTTCGCTACCGAAGGCTACACCTTC
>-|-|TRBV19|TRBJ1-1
CASSTRGRMNTEAFF
TGTGCCAGTAGTACGCGGGGCAGAATGAACACTGAAGCTTTCTTT
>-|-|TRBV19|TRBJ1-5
CATSLQVNQPQHF
TGTGCCACCTCCTTACAAGTCAATCAGCCCCAGCATTTT
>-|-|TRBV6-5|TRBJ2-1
CASNRDPSSYNEQFF
TGTGCCAGCAATCGTGACCCTAGCTCCTACAATGAGCAGTTCTTC
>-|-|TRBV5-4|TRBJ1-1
CASSDRQRTEAFF
TGTGCCAGCAGCGACCGACAGAGGACTGAAGCTTTCTTT
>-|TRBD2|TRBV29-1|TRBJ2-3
CSVASLAGVGSTDTQYF
TGCAGCGTTGCATCACTAGCGGGAGTAGGGAGCACAGATACGCAGTATTTT
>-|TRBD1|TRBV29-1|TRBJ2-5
CSVPEKGDRKASQYF
TGCAGCGTTCCCGAAAAGGGGGACAGGAAGGCCTCGCAGTACTTC
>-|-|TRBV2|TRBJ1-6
CASSVRSPLHF
TGTGCCAGCAGTGTACGGTCACCCCTCCACTTT
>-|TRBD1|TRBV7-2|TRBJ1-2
CASSSGQGFGYTF
TGTGCCAGCAGCTCGGGACAGGGTTTTGGCTACACCTTC
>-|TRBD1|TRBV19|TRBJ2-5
CASSTTNRGLRETQYF
TGTGCCAGTAGTACGACCAACAGGGGCCTGCGAGAGACCCAGTACTTC
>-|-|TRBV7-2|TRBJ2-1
CASSLSEGAYNEQFF
TGTGCCAGCAGCTTATCGGAGGGCGCCTACAATGAGCAGTTCTTC
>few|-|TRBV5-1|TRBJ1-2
CASTPSTGVYGYTF
TGCGCCAGCACCCCTTCGACAGGAGTCTATGGCTACACCTTC
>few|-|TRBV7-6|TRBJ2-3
CASSLRAGAIADTQYF
TGTGCCAGCAGCCTTCGGGCGGGGGCGATCGCAGATACGCAGTATTTT
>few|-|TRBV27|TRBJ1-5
CASSSLGPQHF
TGTGCCAGCAGTTCCCTAGGGCCCCAGCATTTT